These T cell receptor beta chains were read from a single sample in a study of CD8 T cells in ankylosing spondylitis. TCRdb ran MiXCR on the 5' RACE reads and lists one entry per CDR3 protein. This sample yields approximately 25,000 distinct CDR3 sequences, of which roughly 7.9% are seen a single time; under 35% belongs to the top ten. Sequencing input: blood. The receptors originated from a male donor with ankylosing spondylitis or in good health (not recorded which). The conserved cysteine and the conserved F or W are not part of the CDR3 here. For some rows the clone size is stated as once, few or many, or as a class when expanded; others skip it.

>few|TRBV20-1
SAKRGAGPPDTQY
>many|TRBV11-2
ASSLGRVHEQF
>many|TRBV12-3/TRBV12-4
ATRRGEVLGEAF
>-|TRBV7-9
ASSRTSGTEAF
>many|TRBV30
AWRKGLAGSTDTQY
>-|TRBV7-3
ASSLRGQGWETQY
>-|TRBV29-1
SVRQTGELF
>-|TRBV20-1
SASGGATGELF
>-|TRBV20-1
SARAALGGGNTEAF
>few|TRBV20-1
SARDLGVNEQF
>-|TRBV18
ASSGRRGSNEKLF
>few|TRBV20-1
SARGGGQNSKNIQY
>many|TRBV29-1
SVRGPRGAQY
>-|TRBV5-6
ASSWRDRPNTDTQY
>many|TRBV12-3/TRBV12-4
ASSLAFHLQETQY
>few|TRBV7-2
ASSGGGPNTQY
>-|TRBV7-3
ASSLMTSGRPPYNEQF
>-|TRBV12-3/TRBV12-4
ASSSQGTEAF
>few|TRBV7-2
ASSLRPDPYNEQF
>-|TRBV2
ASSGQGMNTGELF
>-|TRBV12-3/TRBV12-4
ASSFGHQNTEAF
>-|TRBV5-1
ASSLGPAYEQY
>many|TRBV5-1
ASSLLSGEHEQF
>-|TRBV15
VTSRDYGNTEAF
>many|TRBV7-2
ASSPAGPGTGELF
>-|TRBV20-1
STSGTSGLYNEQF
>few|TRBV2
ASSEQTGRLETQY
>many|TRBV12-3/TRBV12-4
ASSPTAGGPGEQY
>-|TRBV7-2
ASSPAGTGVQETQY
>few|TRBV28
ASSFTQGRAQPQH
>many|TRBV29-1
SVDSGRATGEQY
>-|TRBV5-5
ASSLGWRSGELF
>few|TRBV12-3/TRBV12-4
ASSYSGGDNEQF
>many|TRBV7-2
ASSLASPRETQY
>few|TRBV6-2/TRBV6-3
ASNQRSGANVLT
>few|TRBV7-7
ASSPPYDHTQY
>many|TRBV4-3
ASSQIRNEQF
>medium-sized|TRBV28
ASTPPRGTQY
>few|TRBV12-3/TRBV12-4
ASSSGTSGRALAETQY
>-|TRBV9
ASSVGQGGTYEQY